This TCR beta chain was observed in a study of blood T cell repertoires in COVID-19. Study at large: Samples taken during acute and convalescent COVID-19 were collected in the United States, Italy and Spain. T cells, B-cell-depleted T cells, or PBMCs provided the cDNA or gDNA that served as material.

Some clones are missing from TCRdb's copy, which holds only in-frame ones; the method was immunoSEQ multiplex PCR. The sample holds 11,000 to 15,000 clones; about 87% are singletons and the top ten take about 5%. The CDR3 spans 15 residues. V dropped 6 bases and J dropped 2; count of bases not matched to a gene: 6. Germline lookup yields CDR1 LNHDA and CDR2 SQIVND (reference sequence). This clone has only one observation. Sequencing used peripheral blood. This sequence originates from a human donor in a cohort sampled during active COVID-19. The chain joins TRBV19 to TRBJ2-3; 9 bases match TRBD1. The CDR3 reads CASRLQGAPTDTQYF. CDR3 in DNA: TGTGCCAGTAGACTACAGGGGGCGCCCACAGATACGCAGTATTTT.